These T cell receptor beta chains were read from a single sample in a study of T cell responses to AZD1222 COVID-19 vaccine. Produced via immunoSEQ multiplex PCR; TCRdb's table is partial and in-frame only. The data show 99,000 or so clones, with approximately 88% seen just once and about 2.5% held by the top ten. This specimen was peripheral blood, taken on day 0 of AZD1222 vaccination. These TCRs come from an adult in good health. Both conserved end residues are part of each CDR3. Fields, in order: V gene, D gene, clone size, J gene, CDR3 DNA, CDR3 protein. A D gene is named only where the DNA matches it firmly. Rows may omit the clone size; those that give it use once, few, many or a size class.

TRBV12-3/TRBV12-4	-	few	TRBJ1-2	TGTGCCAGCAGTTATAGTGGGGGGGATGGCTACACCTTC	CASSYSGGDGYTF
TRBV19	TRBD2	-	TRBJ2-1	TGTGCCAGTAGTCTGGGACTAGCGAAATACAATGAGCAGTTCTTC	CASSLGLAKYNEQFF
TRBV15	-	-	TRBJ2-3	TGTGCCACCAACAGCGACGGAGCCAACACAGATACGCAGTATTTT	CATNSDGANTDTQYF
TRBV11-3	-	-	TRBJ1-4	TGTGCCAGCAGCGGGGACGGAAATAATGAAAAACTGTTTTTT	CASSGDGNNEKLFF
TRBV14	-	-	TRBJ1-6	TGTGCCAGCAGCCAAGGCCCATTTTCACCCCTCCACTTT	CASSQGPFSPLHF
TRBV18	-	-	TRBJ1-5	TGTGCCAGCTCACCACCAGGGTCATTGGATCAGCCCCAGCATTTT	CASSPPGSLDQPQHF
TRBV3-1/TRBV3-2	TRBD2	-	TRBJ2-4	TGTGCCAGCAGCCAAGATGGACTAGCGGGGGCCCCTGTCGCCAAAAACATTCAGTACTTC	CASSQDGLAGAPVAKNIQYF
TRBV7-9	-	few	TRBJ2-1	TGTGCCAGCAGCTTATTTCGGGGCTCCTACAATGAGCAGTTCTTC	CASSLFRGSYNEQFF
TRBV27	TRBD1	-	TRBJ2-7	TGTGCCAGCAGACAGGGACAGAAATACGAGCAGTACTTC	CASRQGQKYEQYF
TRBV5-1	-	few	TRBJ1-2	TGCGCCAGCAGCTTGGATACAGGAAACTATGGCTACACCTTC	CASSLDTGNYGYTF
TRBV28	-	-	TRBJ1-6	TGTGCCAGCAGTTCCAGTCAGGGCCCACCCCTCCACTTT	CASSSSQGPPLHF
TRBV7-9	-	-	TRBJ1-6	TGTGCCAGCAGCTTAGCGTATAGGTCACCCCTCCACTTT	CASSLAYRSPLHF